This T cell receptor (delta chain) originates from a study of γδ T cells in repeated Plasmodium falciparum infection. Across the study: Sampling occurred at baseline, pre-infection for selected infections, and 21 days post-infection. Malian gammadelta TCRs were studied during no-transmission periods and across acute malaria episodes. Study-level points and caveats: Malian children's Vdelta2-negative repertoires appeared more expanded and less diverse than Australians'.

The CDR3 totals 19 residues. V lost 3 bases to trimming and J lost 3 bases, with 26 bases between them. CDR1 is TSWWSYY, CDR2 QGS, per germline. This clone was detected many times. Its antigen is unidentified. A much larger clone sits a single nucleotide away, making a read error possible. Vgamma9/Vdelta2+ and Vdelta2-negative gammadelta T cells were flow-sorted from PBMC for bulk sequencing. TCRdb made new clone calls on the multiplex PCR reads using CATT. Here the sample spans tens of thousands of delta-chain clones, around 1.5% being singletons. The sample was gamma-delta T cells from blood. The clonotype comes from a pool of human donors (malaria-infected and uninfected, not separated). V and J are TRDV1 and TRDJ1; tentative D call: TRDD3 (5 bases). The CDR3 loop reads CALGEPPGVISQYADKLIF. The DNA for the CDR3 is TGTGCTCTTGGGGAGCCGCCGGGGGTTATCTCCCAGTACGCCGATAAACTCATCTTT.